What follows are 8 T cell receptor beta chains derived from one specimen sequenced in a study of T-cell reconstitution after alpha-beta-depleted transplantation in children (TCRdb year 2016). Sample treatment or condition, as interpreted from the label and publication: allogeneic hematopoietic cell transplantation with graft depleted of TCRalphabeta T cells and CD19 B cells. Receptors were amplified or captured by PCR. TCRdb shows the sequencer as Illumina HiSeq 2500. TCR libraries were prepared with molecular barcoding, using unique molecular identifiers to normalize TCRbeta repertoire quantification. The public reads were reprocessed in TCRdb via fastp at Q25 and MiXCR, keeping in-frame beta chains. Each record represents a unique CDR3 protein, reported with the most common genes and DNA among its rows. The sample table contains about 300,000 distinct CDR3 sequences; only one count was recorded for around 10% of them. Around 7.6% of the sample belongs to the ten largest clones.

The material was PBMCs, obtained before TCRalphabeta/CD19-depleted stem cell transplant. The source of these receptors is a boy in the first two years of life with acute myeloid leukemia, due to receive a stem cell transplant.

This clonotype was seen ten or more times. The V and J genes are TRBV20-1 and TRBJ2-1; D is possibly TRBD2 (5 bases). The CDR3 extends over 12 amino acids. Germline V gene data show CDR1 as DFQATT and CDR2 as SNEGSKA (reference sequence). Trimming took off 7 bases at V and 8 bases at J, with 15 bases between the two ends. In nucleotides, the CDR3 is TGCAGTGTGAGACGAGGGTTCGATGAGCAGTTCTTC. Protein sequence: CSVRRGFDEQFF.

This clonotype showed up many times. The chain combines TRBV4-2 with TRBJ1-1; possible D gene TRBD1, 6 bases. The V end was cut by 4 bases, the J end by 0 bases, with 9 bases between. The CDR3 length is 14 residues. CDR1 and CDR2 (germline): LGHNA, YNFKEQ. CDR3 bases: TGTGCCAGCAGCCCCACAGGGCTGAACACTGAAGCTTTCTTT. This sequence encodes CASSPTGLNTEAFF.

The chain has TRBV30 and TRBJ1-1, with D possibly matching TRBD1 (5 bases). The CDR3 contains 13 residues. Germline loops: CDR1 GTSNPN, CDR2 SVGIG (reference sequence). V gave up 4 bases and J gave up 0 bases, with 9 bases separating them. DNA for the CDR3: TGTGCCTGGAATAGGGGCGTGAACACTGAAGCTTTCTTT. It translates to CAWNRGVNTEAFF.

There are many counts of this clonotype. The chain has TRBV25-1 and TRBJ2-1; 9 bases are a match to TRBD1. The V segment lost 4 bases and the J segment 5 bases; nucleotides outside the gene matches: 6. This CDR3 comprises 15 residues. Germline-derived CDR1 and CDR2 are MGHDK and SYGVNS. CDR3 DNA: TGTGCCAGCAGTGGAGGGGGACAGGGTGACAATGAGCAGTTCTTC. Amino acids: CASSGGGQGDNEQFF.

In this sample, this clonotype turned up a few times. This rearrangement joins TRBV5-1 to TRBJ1-1; D call uncertain. The CDR3 has 15 amino acids. The germline V gene encodes CDR1 SGHRS and CDR2 YFSETQ. V was cut by 1 base and J by 5 bases, with 15 bases left in between. CDR3 protein: CASSLPGWMETEAFF. DNA of the CDR3: TGCGCCAGCAGCTTGCCGGGTTGGATGGAAACTGAAGCTTTCTTT.

The count of this clonotype is one. Just one base apart from a much larger clone, this may be a read error. This rearrangement joins TRBV2 to TRBJ2-7; 7 bases match TRBD2. The CDR3 runs 16 residues. CDR1 and CDR2 from the germline V gene are SNHLY and FYNNEI. The ends lost 6 bases at V and 1 base at J; junction bases unmatched: 12. CDR3: CASRSRQAGPSYEQYF. The CDR3, as DNA: TGTGCCAGCAGAAGTAGACAAGCGGGGCCTTCCTACGAGCAGTACTTC.

This clonotype was detected many times. This rearrangement joins TRBV12-3 or TRBV12-4 to TRBJ1-1; 7 nucleotides align to TRBD1. J was trimmed by 3 bases and V by 6 bases; bases with no gene match: 10. The CDR3 totals 15 residues. The CDR3 is CASSPNRGRYTEAFF. The CDR3 DNA is TGTGCCAGCAGCCCAAACAGGGGAAGATACACTGAAGCTTTCTTT.

This clonotype was picked up many times. V usage is TRBV30 and J usage is TRBJ1-5, with D uncertain. Germline CDR1 reads GTSNPN; CDR2 reads SVGIG (reference sequence). This CDR3 is built from 13 residues. Trimming took 1 base from V and 6 from J, leaving 10 bases between them. The CDR3 DNA reads as TGTGCCTGGAGTGGAGGGCCGGGTCAGCCCCAGCATTTT. It translates to CAWSGGPGQPQHF. Supplemented by reference TRBV30 and TRBJ1-5, the full variable domain reads SQTIHQWPATLVQPVGSPLSLECTVEGTSNPNLYWYRQAAGRGLQLLFYSVGIGQISSEVPQNLSASRPQDRQFILSSKKLLLSDSGFYLCAWSGGPGQPQHFGDGTRLSIL.